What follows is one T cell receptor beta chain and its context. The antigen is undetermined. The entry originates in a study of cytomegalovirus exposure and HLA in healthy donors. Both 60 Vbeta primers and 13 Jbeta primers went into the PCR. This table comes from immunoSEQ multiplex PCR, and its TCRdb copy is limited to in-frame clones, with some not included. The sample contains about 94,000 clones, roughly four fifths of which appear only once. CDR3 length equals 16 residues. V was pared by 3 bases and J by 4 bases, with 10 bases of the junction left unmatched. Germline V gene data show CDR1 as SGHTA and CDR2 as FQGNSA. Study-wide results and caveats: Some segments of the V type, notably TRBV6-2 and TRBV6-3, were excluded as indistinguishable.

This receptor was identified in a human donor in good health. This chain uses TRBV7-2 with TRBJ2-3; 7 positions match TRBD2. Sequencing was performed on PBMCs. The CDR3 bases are TGTGCCAGCAGCTTGTCATGGCGGGAGTGGGCAGATACGCAGTATTTT. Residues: CASSLSWREWADTQYF.